One T cell receptor (beta chain) is described in this entry. Its target is unknown. This CDR3 is built from 15 residues. CDR1 is DFQATT, CDR2 SNEGSKA, per germline (reference sequence). The germline V and J ends were trimmed by 5 bases and 5 bases, with 22 bases remaining between them. In the authors' methods: For papillary thyroid cancer, a distant-metastasis classifier was constructed from CDR3 differences observed across clinicopathological groups. With MiXCR, TCRdb reprocessed the PCR reads. The V and J calls were determined by TCRdb, not by the authors. The table includes around 38,000 clones, roughly 31% detected once. The data are from a study of metastatic and nonmetastatic thyroid tumors. The wider study: Malignant and benign thyroid patients had repertoires compared in peripheral blood and tumor or nodule tissue. Study observations and caveats: Across blood and tumor, TCR beta diversity in malignant thyroid tumors was reportedly significantly higher than in benign nodules.

Thyroid surgery was performed in patients who had received no treatment beforehand. This sequence was found in a male donor with papillary thyroid cancer or a benign thyroid nodule (not recorded which). Some clones in this sample may be carry-over from other donors' samples. The specimen was blood. The chain carries TRBV20-1 and TRBJ2-7; a weak D match, TRBD1 (5 bases). CDR3 sequence reads: CSADPGREWVDEQYF. In DNA form, the CDR3 reads TGCAGTGCTGATCCGGGCAGGGAATGGGTCGACGAGCAGTACTTC.